This T cell receptor beta chain was documented in a study of long-term antiretroviral therapy in people with HIV. V lost 5 bases and J 3 bases, leaving 7 bases between the germline ends. The CDR3 covers 13 residues. The germline V gene has CDR1 SNHLY and CDR2 FYNNEI. Regarding this clone: Antigen unknown.

Whole-study results and caveats: Post-ART samples showed increased diversity that remained below transplant donor control levels.

From each donor, at least one pre-ART PBMC sample and at least two post-ART PBMC samples were obtained. Survey-level resolution applied to immunoSEQ assay v3.0. This table comes from immunoSEQ multiplex PCR, and its TCRdb copy is limited to in-frame clones, with some not included. The table records about 29,000 clones, about nine tenths of them present only once. The rearrangement uses TRBV2 and TRBJ1-4, with D unclear. This TCR came from a man aged 50-60 years with HIV. This specimen consisted of unsorted PBMCs, obtained 3.2 years before starting antiretroviral therapy. The CDR3 nucleotides read TGTGCCAGCAGTAGGGAACCTAATGAAAAACTGTTTTTT. It encodes CASSREPNEKLFF.